This TCR beta chain comes out of a study of CD8+CD57+ T cells in acquired aplastic anemia. Notes on the study in general: No significant difference in CD8+ Simpson's diversity was found between patients and controls.

This CDR3 spans 16 amino acids. V dropped 0 bases and J dropped 3; count of bases not matched to a gene: 10. Looked up from germline, CDR1 is DFQATT and CDR2 is SNEGSKA (reference sequence). All sequencing subjects had displayed CD8+CD57+ cell expansion on flow cytometry. Notes on this clonotype: Antigen: not known.

CDR3 and TCR beta VDJ profiling relied on genomic DNA as the template. TCRdb called the reads again in MiXCR, with one record for every CDR3 protein. The repertoire holds over 150,000 distinct CDR3 sequences, with less than 65% as singletons. The clonotype originates from a human donor with aplastic anemia. J is TRBJ2-7 and V is TRBV20-1; 8 bases fit TRBD1. Material: sorted CD4+, CD8+, or CD8+CD57+ T cells (not recorded which) from PBMCs. The CDR3 DNA follows: TGCAGTGCTAGAGATTCTAGTCCGGGGACAGGCTACGAGCAGTACTTC. Its protein is CSARDSSPGTGYEQYF.